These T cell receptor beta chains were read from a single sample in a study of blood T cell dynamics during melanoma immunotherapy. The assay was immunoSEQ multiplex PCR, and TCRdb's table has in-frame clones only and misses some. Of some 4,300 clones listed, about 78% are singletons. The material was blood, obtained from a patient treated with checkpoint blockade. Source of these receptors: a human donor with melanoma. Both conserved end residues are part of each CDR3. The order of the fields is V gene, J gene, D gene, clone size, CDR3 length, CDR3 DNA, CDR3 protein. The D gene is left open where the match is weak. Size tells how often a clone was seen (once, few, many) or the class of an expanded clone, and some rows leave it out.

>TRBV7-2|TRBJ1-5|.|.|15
TGTGCCAGCAGCTTAGTTGCGGGCAGCAATCAGCCCCAGCATTTT
CASSLVAGSNQPQHF
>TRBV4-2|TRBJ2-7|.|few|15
TGTGCCAGCAGCCAAGTCTGGGGCAGCTCCTACGAGCAGTACTTC
CASSQVWGSSYEQYF
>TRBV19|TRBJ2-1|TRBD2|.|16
TGTGCCAGTAGTCCGGGGACTAGCGGAGGAGAAGGTGAGCAGTTCTTC
CASSPGTSGGEGEQFF
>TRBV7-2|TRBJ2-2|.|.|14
TGTGCCAGCAGCTTCGATCGGGTTTCCGGGGAGCTGTTTTTT
CASSFDRVSGELFF
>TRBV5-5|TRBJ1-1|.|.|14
TGTGCCAGCAGCTTTCAGGGAGGGAACACTGAAGCTTTCTTT
CASSFQGGNTEAFF
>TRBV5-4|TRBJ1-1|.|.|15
TGTGCCAGCAGGGATGACACTTGGGGGAACACTGAAGCTTTCTTT
CASRDDTWGNTEAFF
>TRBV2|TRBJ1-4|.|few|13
TGTGCCAGCAGTAGGGGTACTAATGAAAAACTGTTTTTT
CASSRGTNEKLFF
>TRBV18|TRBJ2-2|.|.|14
TGTGCCAGCTCACCGCTTGAGAGGACCGGGGAGCTGTTTTTT
CASSPLERTGELFF
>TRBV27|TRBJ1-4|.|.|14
TGTGCCAGCAGTAGGGACATTGATTATGAAAAACTGTTTTTT
CASSRDIDYEKLFF
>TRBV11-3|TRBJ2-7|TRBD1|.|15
TGTGCCAGCAGCTCAGGGGTACAGGGGCGCTACGAGCAGTACTTC
CASSSGVQGRYEQYF
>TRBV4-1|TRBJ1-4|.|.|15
TGCGCCAGCAGCCAAGATCAGACAACTAATGAAAAACTGTTTTTT
CASSQDQTTNEKLFF
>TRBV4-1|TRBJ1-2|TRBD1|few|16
TGCGCCAGCAGCCAAGAAGATTTGGCCAGGGGGCTTGGCTACACCTTC
CASSQEDLARGLGYTF
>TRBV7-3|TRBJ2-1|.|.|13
TGTGCCAGCAGCTTTACAGATTACAATGAGCAGTTCTTC
CASSFTDYNEQFF
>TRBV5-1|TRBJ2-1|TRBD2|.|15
TGCGCCAGCAGCTTGGCGTCTAGCGGGGGTGATGAGCAGTTCTTC
CASSLASSGGDEQFF
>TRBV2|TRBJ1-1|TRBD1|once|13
TGTGCCAGCAGTGAAGCCAGAGGGGGCGAAGCTTTCTTT
CASSEARGGEAFF
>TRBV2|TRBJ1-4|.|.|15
TGTGCCAGCAGGGGGGGACGGACAACTAATGAAAAACTGTTTTTT
CASRGGRTTNEKLFF
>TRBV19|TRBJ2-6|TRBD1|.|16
TGTGCCAGTACCCCTTCACAGGGGTCTGGGGCCAACGTCCTGACTTTC
CASTPSQGSGANVLTF
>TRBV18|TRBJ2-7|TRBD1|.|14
TGTGCCAGCTCTCCGACAGGGGGCGAGAGGGAGCAGTACTTC
CASSPTGGEREQYF
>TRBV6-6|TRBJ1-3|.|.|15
TGTGCCAGCACACTGGGGGCCTACTCTGGAAACACCATATATTTT
CASTLGAYSGNTIYF
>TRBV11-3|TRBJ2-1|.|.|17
TGTGCCAGCAGCTCCTGGACCCGCAGGAGCTCCTACAATGAGCAGTTCTTC
CASSSWTRRSSYNEQFF
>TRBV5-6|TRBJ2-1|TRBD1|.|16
TGTGCCAGCAGCCCTTCCGGACAGGGGGCACGAAATGAGCAGTTCTTC
CASSPSGQGARNEQFF
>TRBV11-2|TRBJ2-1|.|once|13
TGTGCCAGCACGGGGGGCCTAAACAATGAGCAGTTCTTC
CASTGGLNNEQFF
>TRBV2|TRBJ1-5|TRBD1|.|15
TGTGCCAGCAGTGGCAGGGGACAGGGAGGTCAGCCCCAGCATTTT
CASSGRGQGGQPQHF
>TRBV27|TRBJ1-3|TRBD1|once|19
TGTGCCAGCAGTTACTCCTCCGGGACAGGGACAGGAATTGGAAACACCATATATTTT
CASSYSSGTGTGIGNTIYF
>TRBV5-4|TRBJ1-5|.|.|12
TGTGCCAGCAGCTTGGAGGATCAGCCCCAGCATTTT
CASSLEDQPQHF
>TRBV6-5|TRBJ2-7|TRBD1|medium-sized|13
TGTGCCAGCAGTTACGCAGGGGGTTACGAGCAGTACTTC
CASSYAGGYEQYF
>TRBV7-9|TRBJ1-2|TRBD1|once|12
TGTGCCAGCAGCTGGGACAGGGAGTTTTACACCTTC
CASSWDREFYTF
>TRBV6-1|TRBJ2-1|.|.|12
TGTGCCAGCAGTGAATGGGCAAATCATCAGTTCTTC
CASSEWANHQFF
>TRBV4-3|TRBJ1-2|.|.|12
TGCGCCAGCAGCCAGAACAACTATGGCTACACCTTC
CASSQNNYGYTF
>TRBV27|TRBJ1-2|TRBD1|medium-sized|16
TGTGCCAGCAGTTACGGGGTGGCAGGGGGGATCTATGGCTACACCTTC
CASSYGVAGGIYGYTF
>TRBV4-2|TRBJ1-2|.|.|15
TGTGCCAGCAGCCAGGACCTCGAGGGGATCTATGGCTACACCTTC
CASSQDLEGIYGYTF
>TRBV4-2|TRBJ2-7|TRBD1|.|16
TGTGCCAGCAGCCGGGGGGCAGGGGGCAGCTCCTACGAGCAGTACTTC
CASSRGAGGSSYEQYF
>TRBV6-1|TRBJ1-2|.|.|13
TGTGCCAGCACCGAGGTGGGATGGCATGGCTACACCTTC
CASTEVGWHGYTF
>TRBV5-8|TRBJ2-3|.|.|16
TGTGCCAGCAGCTTGGCTCAGTGGGGTTCCAGAGATACGCAGTATTTT
CASSLAQWGSRDTQYF
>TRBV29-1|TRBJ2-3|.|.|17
TGCAGCGTTGAAGCCCCAGAAAAACAGGGAGGATCAGATACGCAGTATTTT
CSVEAPEKQGGSDTQYF
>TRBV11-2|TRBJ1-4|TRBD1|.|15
TGTGCCAGCAGCGCCCCGGGACAGGGGGCGGGAAAACTGTTTTTT
CASSAPGQGAGKLFF
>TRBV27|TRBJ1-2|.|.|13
TGTGCCAGCAGTGGGACGGCTAACTATGGCTACACCTTC
CASSGTANYGYTF
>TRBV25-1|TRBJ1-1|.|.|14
TGTGCCAGCAGTGATGGAGGGGTAGACACTGAAGCTTTCTTT
CASSDGGVDTEAFF
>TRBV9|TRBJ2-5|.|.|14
TGTGCCAGCAGTGGGGGGGCAGTCCAAGAGACCCAGTACTTC
CASSGGAVQETQYF
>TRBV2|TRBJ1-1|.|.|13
TGTGCCAGCAGTGAGGTAGAGAACACTGAAGCTTTCTTT
CASSEVENTEAFF
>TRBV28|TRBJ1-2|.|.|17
TGTGCCAGCAGTCTCACCGGGTCCCTTTTAAGTGGCTATGGCTACACCTTC
CASSLTGSLLSGYGYTF
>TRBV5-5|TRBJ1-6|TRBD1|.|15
TGTGCCAGCAGCCCTACCGGGACAGATAATTCACCCCTCCACTTT
CASSPTGTDNSPLHF
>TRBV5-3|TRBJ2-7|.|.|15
TGTGCCAGCAGCCAAGATCAGGAGGGAATCGACGAGCAGTACTTC
CASSQDQEGIDEQYF
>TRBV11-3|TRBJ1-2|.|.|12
TGTGCCAGCAGCTTCGATGCGGGTGGCTACACCTTC
CASSFDAGGYTF
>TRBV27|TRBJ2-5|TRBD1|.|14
TGTGCCAGCAGTCACGACAGGGGATGGGAGACCCAGTACTTC
CASSHDRGWETQYF
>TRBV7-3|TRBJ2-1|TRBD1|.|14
TGTGCCAGCAGCCTGGGACAGGATAACAATGAGCAGTTCTTC
CASSLGQDNNEQFF
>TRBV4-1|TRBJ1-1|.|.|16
TGCGCCAGCAGGTCCCCTGAGAAATTACGGGGTACTGAAGCTTTCTTT
CASRSPEKLRGTEAFF